Sequencing of this TCR beta chain was carried out in a study of blood T cell repertoires in COVID-19. As for the study in general: Collection of acute and convalescent COVID-19 samples took place in the United States, Italy and Spain.

The CDR3 covers 15 residues. The germline V gene has CDR1 GTSNPN and CDR2 SVGIG (reference sequence). V dropped 4 bases and J dropped 1; count of bases not matched to a gene: 8. Profiling relied on immunoSEQ multiplex PCR, and the TCRdb table lists in-frame clones only, not all of them. Among fewer than 110,000 clones listed, 85% were seen once. The source is an older woman with active or convalescent COVID-19. This chain uses TRBV30 with TRBJ2-7; 9 nucleotides match TRBD2. Sequencing was done on a sample of peripheral blood. This chain's CDR3 is CAWTSGNRKSYEQYF. Written as DNA, the CDR3 is TGTGCCTGGACTAGCGGGAATCGAAAGTCCTACGAGCAGTACTTC.